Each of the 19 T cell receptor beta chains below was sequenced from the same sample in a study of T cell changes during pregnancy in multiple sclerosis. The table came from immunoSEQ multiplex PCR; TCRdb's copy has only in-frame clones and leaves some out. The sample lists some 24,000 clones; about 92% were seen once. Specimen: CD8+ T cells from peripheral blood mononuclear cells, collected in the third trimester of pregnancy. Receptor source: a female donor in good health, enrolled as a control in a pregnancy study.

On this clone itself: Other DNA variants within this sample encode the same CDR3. CDR3 amino acids: CASSFGGTYGYTF. CDR3 DNA: TGTGCCAGCAGTTTCGGGGGTACCTATGGCTACACCTTC. This sequence joins TRBV27 and TRBJ1-2; D is perhaps TRBD1 (5 bases). Germline assignment: CDR1 MNHEY and CDR2 SMNVEV (reference sequence). Trimming cost V 3 bases and J 4 bases, with 9 bases left between them. CDR3 size: 13 residues.

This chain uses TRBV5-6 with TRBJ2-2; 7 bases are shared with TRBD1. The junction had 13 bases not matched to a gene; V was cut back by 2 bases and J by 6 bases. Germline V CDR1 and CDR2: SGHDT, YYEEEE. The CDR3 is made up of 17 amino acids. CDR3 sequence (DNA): TGTGCCAGCAGCTTCCTGACAGGGCGGTTTGGGTCCGGGGAGCTGTTTTTT. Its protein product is CASSFLTGRFGSGELFF.

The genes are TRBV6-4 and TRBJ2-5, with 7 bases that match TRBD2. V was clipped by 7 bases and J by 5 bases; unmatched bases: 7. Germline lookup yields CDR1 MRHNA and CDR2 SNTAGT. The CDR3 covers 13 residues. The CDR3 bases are TGTGCCAGCAAAAATAGCGGGCGGGAGACCCAGTACTTC. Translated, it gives CASKNSGRETQYF.

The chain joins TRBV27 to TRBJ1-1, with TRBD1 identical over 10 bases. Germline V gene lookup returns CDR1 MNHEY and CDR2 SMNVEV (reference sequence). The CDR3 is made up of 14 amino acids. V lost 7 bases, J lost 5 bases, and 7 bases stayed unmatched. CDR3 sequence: CASKFGQGVTEAFF. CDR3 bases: TGTGCCAGCAAATTCGGACAGGGGGTTACTGAAGCTTTCTTT.

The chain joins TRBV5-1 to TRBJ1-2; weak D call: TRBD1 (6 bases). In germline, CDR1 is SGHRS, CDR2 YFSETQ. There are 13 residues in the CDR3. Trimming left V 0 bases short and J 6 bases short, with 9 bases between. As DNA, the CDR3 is TGCGCCAGCAGCTTGGCGTACAGGGATGGCTACACCTTC. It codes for CASSLAYRDGYTF.

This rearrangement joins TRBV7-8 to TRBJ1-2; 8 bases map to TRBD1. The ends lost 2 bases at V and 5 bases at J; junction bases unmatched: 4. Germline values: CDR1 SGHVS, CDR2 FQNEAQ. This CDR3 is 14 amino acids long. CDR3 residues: CASSLLTGGYGYTF. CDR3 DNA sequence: TGTGCCAGCAGCTTACTTACAGGGGGGTATGGCTACACCTTC.

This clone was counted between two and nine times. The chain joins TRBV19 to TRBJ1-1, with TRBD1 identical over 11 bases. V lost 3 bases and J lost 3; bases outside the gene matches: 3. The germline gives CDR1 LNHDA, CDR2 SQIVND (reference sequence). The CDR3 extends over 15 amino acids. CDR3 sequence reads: CASSMWGQGDTEAFF. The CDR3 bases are TGTGCCAGTAGTATGTGGGGACAGGGGGACACTGAAGCTTTCTTT.

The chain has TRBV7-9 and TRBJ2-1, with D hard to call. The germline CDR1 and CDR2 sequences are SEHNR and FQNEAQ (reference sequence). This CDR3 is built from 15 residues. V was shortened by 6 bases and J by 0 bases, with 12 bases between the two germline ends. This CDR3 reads CASRFSETSYNEQFF. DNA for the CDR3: TGTGCCAGCAGGTTCAGCGAGACCTCCTACAATGAGCAGTTCTTC.

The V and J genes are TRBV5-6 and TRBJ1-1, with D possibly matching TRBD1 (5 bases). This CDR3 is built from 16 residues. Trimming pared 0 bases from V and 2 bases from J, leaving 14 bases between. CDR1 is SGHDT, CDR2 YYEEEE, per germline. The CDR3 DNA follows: TGTGCCAGCAGCTTGGTGTACCGGGACTCAAACACTGAAGCTTTCTTT. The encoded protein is CASSLVYRDSNTEAFF.

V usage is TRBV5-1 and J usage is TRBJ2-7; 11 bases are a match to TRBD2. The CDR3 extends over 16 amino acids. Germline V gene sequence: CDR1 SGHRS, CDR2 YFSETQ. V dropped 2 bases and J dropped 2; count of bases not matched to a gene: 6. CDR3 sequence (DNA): TGCGCCAGCAGCTTTGATGAGACTAGCGGGACCTACGAGCAGTACTTC. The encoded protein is CASSFDETSGTYEQYF.

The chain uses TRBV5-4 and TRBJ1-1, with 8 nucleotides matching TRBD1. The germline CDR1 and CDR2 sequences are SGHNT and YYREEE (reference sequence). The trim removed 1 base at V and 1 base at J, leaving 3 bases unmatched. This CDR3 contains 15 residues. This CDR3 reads CASSLFTGGNTEAFF. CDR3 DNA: TGTGCCAGCAGCTTGTTTACAGGGGGGAACACTGAAGCTTTCTTT.

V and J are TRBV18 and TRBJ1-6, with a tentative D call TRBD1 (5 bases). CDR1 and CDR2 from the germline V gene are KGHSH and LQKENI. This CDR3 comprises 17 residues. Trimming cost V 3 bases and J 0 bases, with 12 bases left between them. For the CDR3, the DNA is TGTGCCAGCTCACCCAAGGACATCCGCTCCTATAATTCACCCCTCCACTTT. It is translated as CASSPKDIRSYNSPLHF.

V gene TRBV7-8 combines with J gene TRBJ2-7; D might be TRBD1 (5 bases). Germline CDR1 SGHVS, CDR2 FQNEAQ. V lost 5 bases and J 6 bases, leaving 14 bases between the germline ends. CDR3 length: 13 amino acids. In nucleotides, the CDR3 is TGTGCCAGCAGCAGGGGTTCTCCTTCCGAGCAGTACTTC. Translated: CASSRGSPSEQYF.

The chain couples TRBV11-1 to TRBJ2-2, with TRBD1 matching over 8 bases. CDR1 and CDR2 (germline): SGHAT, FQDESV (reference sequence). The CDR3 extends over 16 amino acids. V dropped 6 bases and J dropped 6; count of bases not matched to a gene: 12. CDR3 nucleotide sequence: TGTGCCAGCAGACCCAGGACCGGGACAGGCCCCGGGGAGCTGTTTTTT. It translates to CASRPRTGTGPGELFF. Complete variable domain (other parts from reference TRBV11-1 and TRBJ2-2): EAEVAQSPRYKITEKSQAVAFWCDPISGHATLYWYRQILGQGPELLVQFQDESVVDDSQLPKDRFSAERLKGVDSTLKIQPAELGDSAMYLCASRPRTGTGPGELFFGEGSRLTVL.

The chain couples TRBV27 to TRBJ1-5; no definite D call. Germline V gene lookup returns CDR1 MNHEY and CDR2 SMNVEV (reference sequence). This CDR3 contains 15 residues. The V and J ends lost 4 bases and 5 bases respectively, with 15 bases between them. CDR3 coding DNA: TGTGCCAGCAGTTCCCCCGGAGGCACCCATCAGCCCCAGCATTTT. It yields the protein CASSSPGGTHQPQHF.

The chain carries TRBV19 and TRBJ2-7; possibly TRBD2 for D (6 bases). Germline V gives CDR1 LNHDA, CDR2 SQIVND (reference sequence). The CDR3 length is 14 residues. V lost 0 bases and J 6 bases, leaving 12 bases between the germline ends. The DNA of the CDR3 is TGTGCCAGTAGTATAGATGGAGGGAGGCGCGAGCAGTACTTC. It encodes CASSIDGGRREQYF.

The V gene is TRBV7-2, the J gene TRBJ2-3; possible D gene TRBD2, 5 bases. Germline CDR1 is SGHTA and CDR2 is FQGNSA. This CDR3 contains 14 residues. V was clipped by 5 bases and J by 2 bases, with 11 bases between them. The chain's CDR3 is CASSPRGYTDTQYF. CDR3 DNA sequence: TGTGCCAGCAGCCCGCGAGGGTACACAGATACGCAGTATTTT. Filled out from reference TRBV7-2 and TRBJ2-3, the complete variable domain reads GAGVSQSPSNKVTEKGKDVELRCDPISGHTALYWYRQSLGQGLEFLIYFQGNSAPDKSGLPSDRFSAERTGGSVSTLTIQRTQQEDSAVYLCASSPRGYTDTQYFGPGTRLTVL.

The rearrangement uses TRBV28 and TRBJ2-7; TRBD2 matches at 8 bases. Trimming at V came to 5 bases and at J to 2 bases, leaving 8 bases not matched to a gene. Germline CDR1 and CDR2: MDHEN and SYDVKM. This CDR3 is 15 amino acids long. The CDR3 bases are TGTGCCAGCAGTGCCGTCGGACTAGCACCCTACGAGCAGTACTTC. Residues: CASSAVGLAPYEQYF.

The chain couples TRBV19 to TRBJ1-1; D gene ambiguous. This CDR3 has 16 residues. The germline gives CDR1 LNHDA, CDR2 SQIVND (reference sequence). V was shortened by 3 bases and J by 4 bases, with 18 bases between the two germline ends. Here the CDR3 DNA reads TGTGCCAGTAGTATCCCCGCGGGGATTAAGGGCACTGAAGCTTTCTTT. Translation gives CASSIPAGIKGTEAFF.